A selection of T cell receptor beta chains follows, all from one sample in a study of kidney transplant recipient with SARS-CoV-2 infection. TCRdb fed the reads into MiXCR, producing one record per CDR3 protein. The sample records roughly 250,000 distinct CDR3 sequences, 29% being singletons. The sequencing here drew on a blood sample, taken at baseline and on roughly day 110 from a kidney transplant recipient. Receptor source: a male patient aged 30 to 39 who had COVID-19 and was a kidney transplant recipient. Some T cells may be transferred from the graft donor. Both conserved end residues are part of each CDR3. Fields, in order: D gene, clone size, J gene, V gene, CDR3 protein, CDR3 DNA. D genes are given only for firm matches. Size tells how often a clone was seen (once, few, many) or the class of an expanded clone, and some rows leave it out.

d_call: NA; clone_size: many; j_call: TRBJ1-5; v_call: TRBV12-3/TRBV12-4; cdr3_aa: CASSLARARSNQPQHF; cdr3_nt: TGTGCCAGCAGTTTAGCCAGGGCGAGGAGCAATCAGCCCCAGCATTTT
d_call: NA; clone_size: many; j_call: TRBJ2-1; v_call: TRBV27; cdr3_aa: CASRDQNYNEQFF; cdr3_nt: TGTGCCAGCCGGGACCAGAACTACAATGAGCAGTTCTTC
d_call: NA; clone_size: NA; j_call: TRBJ2-5; v_call: TRBV3-1; cdr3_aa: CANSGAGPISFSETQYF; cdr3_nt: TGTGCCAACAGCGGAGCGGGTCCCATTTCTTTCTCTGAGACCCAGTACTTC
d_call: NA; clone_size: NA; j_call: TRBJ2-5; v_call: TRBV5-1; cdr3_aa: CASSLRGPGRQAQYF; cdr3_nt: TGCGCCAGCAGCTTGCGAGGCCCGGGGAGACAGGCCCAGTACTTC
d_call: TRBD2; clone_size: few; j_call: TRBJ2-5; v_call: TRBV14; cdr3_aa: CASSQERAGGLETQYF; cdr3_nt: TGTGCCAGCAGCCAAGAGAGAGCGGGGGGCTTAGAGACCCAGTACTTC
d_call: NA; clone_size: many; j_call: TRBJ1-2; v_call: TRBV12-3/TRBV12-4; cdr3_aa: CASSMFYSFRKTYGYTF; cdr3_nt: TGTGCCAGCAGTATGTTCTACAGCTTCCGAAAGACCTATGGCTACACCTTC
d_call: TRBD1; clone_size: many; j_call: TRBJ2-1; v_call: TRBV11-3; cdr3_aa: CASSFGQGRSNEQFF; cdr3_nt: TGTGCCAGCAGCTTCGGACAGGGGAGAAGTAATGAGCAGTTCTTC
d_call: NA; clone_size: many; j_call: TRBJ1-2; v_call: TRBV24-1; cdr3_aa: CATSHGISTRKTYGYTF; cdr3_nt: TGTGCCACCAGTCATGGAATTAGTACCAGAAAGACCTATGGCTACACCTTC
d_call: NA; clone_size: many; j_call: TRBJ2-1; v_call: TRBV11-3; cdr3_aa: CASSLEIAGHEQFF; cdr3_nt: TGTGCCAGCAGCTTAGAGATTGCTGGGCATGAGCAGTTCTTC
d_call: NA; clone_size: many; j_call: TRBJ1-1; v_call: TRBV20-1; cdr3_aa: CSLRQADMNTEAFF; cdr3_nt: TGCAGCTTGAGACAGGCTGATATGAACACTGAAGCTTTCTTT
d_call: TRBD1; clone_size: many; j_call: TRBJ2-1; v_call: TRBV19; cdr3_aa: CASSTRQGNNEQFF; cdr3_nt: TGTGCCAGTAGTACGAGACAGGGCAACAATGAGCAGTTCTTC
d_call: NA; clone_size: many; j_call: TRBJ1-2; v_call: TRBV9; cdr3_aa: CASAISYSRKTYGYTF; cdr3_nt: TGTGCCAGCGCGATATCGTACTCAAGAAAGACCTATGGCTACACCTTC
d_call: NA; clone_size: many; j_call: TRBJ1-2; v_call: TRBV5-3; cdr3_aa: CARVLSVVRKTYGYTF; cdr3_nt: TGTGCCAGAGTGTTATCAGTGGTGAGAAAGACCTATGGCTACACCTTC
d_call: NA; clone_size: NA; j_call: TRBJ1-2; v_call: TRBV20-1; cdr3_aa: CSAKVRLFRKTYGYTF; cdr3_nt: TGCAGTGCTAAGGTTCGGCTGTTTCGAAAGACCTATGGCTACACCTTC
d_call: NA; clone_size: many; j_call: TRBJ1-6; v_call: TRBV6-5; cdr3_aa: CASSYSIRGPLHF; cdr3_nt: TGTGCCAGCAGTTACTCGATTAGGGGCCCCCTCCACTTT
d_call: NA; clone_size: many; j_call: TRBJ2-4; v_call: TRBV19; cdr3_aa: CASSIGRQAGLAKNIQYF; cdr3_nt: TGTGCCAGTAGTATAGGGAGACAGGCTGGACTAGCCAAAAACATTCAGTACTTC
d_call: NA; clone_size: many; j_call: TRBJ1-2; v_call: TRBV5-4; cdr3_aa: CASSSYVPGKTYGYTF; cdr3_nt: TGTGCCAGCTCCAGCTACGTACCAGGAAAGACCTATGGCTACACCTTC
d_call: NA; clone_size: many; j_call: TRBJ1-2; v_call: TRBV10-3; cdr3_aa: CAISEEPSAGYTF; cdr3_nt: TGTGCCATCAGTGAGGAGCCGTCGGCCGGCTACACCTTC
d_call: NA; clone_size: many; j_call: TRBJ1-2; v_call: TRBV12-3/TRBV12-4; cdr3_aa: CASSTSSTAGKTYGYTF; cdr3_nt: TGTGCCAGCAGTACCTCCAGCACAGCAGGAAAGACCTATGGCTACACCTTC
d_call: NA; clone_size: few; j_call: TRBJ1-6; v_call: TRBV5-8; cdr3_aa: CASSLVAVHEPLHF; cdr3_nt: TGTGCCAGCAGCTTGGTTGCAGTCCATGAACCCCTCCACTTT
d_call: NA; clone_size: few; j_call: TRBJ1-2; v_call: TRBV16; cdr3_aa: CASSGGMVVRKTYGYTF; cdr3_nt: TGTGCCAGCAGCGGGGGGATGGTCGTTAGAAAGACCTATGGCTACACCTTC
d_call: NA; clone_size: many; j_call: TRBJ1-2; v_call: TRBV5-6; cdr3_aa: CASKFLNSRKTYGYTF; cdr3_nt: TGTGCCAGCAAGTTTCTCAATAGTCGAAAGACCTATGGCTACACCTTC
d_call: NA; clone_size: NA; j_call: TRBJ2-5; v_call: TRBV11-2; cdr3_aa: CASRDPGRSPQETQYF; cdr3_nt: TGTGCCAGCAGGGACCCAGGAAGGTCACCTCAAGAGACCCAGTACTTC
d_call: NA; clone_size: few; j_call: TRBJ1-2; v_call: TRBV19; cdr3_aa: CASSLTRTNRKTYGYTF; cdr3_nt: TGTGCCAGTAGTCTTACAAGGACAAATCGAAAGACCTATGGCTACACCTTC
d_call: TRBD2; clone_size: many; j_call: TRBJ2-3; v_call: TRBV4-3; cdr3_aa: CASSQDSGGSPDTQYF; cdr3_nt: TGCGCCAGCAGCCAAGACTCGGGGGGTAGCCCAGATACGCAGTATTTT
d_call: TRBD2; clone_size: many; j_call: TRBJ2-1; v_call: TRBV7-6; cdr3_aa: CASSSSSGGSYNEQFF; cdr3_nt: TGTGCCAGCAGCTCATCTAGCGGGGGGTCCTACAATGAGCAGTTCTTC
d_call: TRBD2; clone_size: many; j_call: TRBJ2-7; v_call: TRBV10-3; cdr3_aa: CAINVGGPSYEQYF; cdr3_nt: TGTGCCATCAATGTGGGAGGGCCTTCCTACGAGCAGTACTTC